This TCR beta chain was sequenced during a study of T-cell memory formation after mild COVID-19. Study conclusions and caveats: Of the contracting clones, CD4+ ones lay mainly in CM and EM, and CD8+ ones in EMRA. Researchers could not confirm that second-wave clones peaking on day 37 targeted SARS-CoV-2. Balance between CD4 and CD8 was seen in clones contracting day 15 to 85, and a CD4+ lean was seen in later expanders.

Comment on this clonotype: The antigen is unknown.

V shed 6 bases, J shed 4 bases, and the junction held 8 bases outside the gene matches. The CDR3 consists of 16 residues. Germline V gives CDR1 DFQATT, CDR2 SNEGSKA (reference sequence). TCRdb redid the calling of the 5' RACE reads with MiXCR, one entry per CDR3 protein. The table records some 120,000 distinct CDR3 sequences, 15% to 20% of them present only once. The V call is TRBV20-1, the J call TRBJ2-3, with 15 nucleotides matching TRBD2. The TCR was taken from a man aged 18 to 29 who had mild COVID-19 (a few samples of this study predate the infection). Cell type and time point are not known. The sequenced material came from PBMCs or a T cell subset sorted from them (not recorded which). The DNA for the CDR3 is TGCAGTGCCAGCGGACTAGCGGGGGGGCAGGCAGATACGCAGTATTTT. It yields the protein CSASGLAGGQADTQYF.